This T cell receptor (beta chain) comes out of a study of T-cell reconstitution after alpha-beta-depleted transplantation in children. In this sample, this clonotype turned up many times. The CDR3 is 15 amino acids. Germline CDR1 MNHEY, CDR2 SMNVEV (reference sequence). The V end lost 6 bases, the J end lost 0 bases, and 13 bases lay between the germline ends. TCRbeta library construction was performed incorporating unique molecular identifiers. TCRdb re-analysed the PCR reads in MiXCR, keeping a single row per CDR3 protein. The sample holds some 200,000 distinct CDR3 sequences, 6.5% to 7.5% seen once.

Sequences were derived from PBMCs from the stem cell graft donor, sampled from the stem cell graft. The chain uses TRBV27 and TRBJ2-3, with TRBD1 as a possible D gene (6 bases). This receptor was obtained from a human donor who donated a stem cell graft to a child with Wiskott-Aldrich syndrome. This CDR3 is CASRSGATSTDTQYF. The CDR3 nucleotides read TGTGCCAGCAGATCAGGGGCGACTAGCACAGATACGCAGTATTTT.